These T cell receptor beta chains were read from a single sample in a study of regulatory T cells. This table comes from immunoSEQ multiplex PCR, and its TCRdb copy is limited to in-frame clones, with some not included. The table includes 21,000 or so clones, 80% to 95% detected once. Sequenced input: CD8+ T cells sorted from blood. The receptors were sampled from a child younger than 10 with CD3G deficiency. The CDR3 runs from the conserved cysteine through the conserved F or W. A D gene is named only where the DNA matches it firmly. Some rows mark clone size as missing; the rest say once, few, many or name a class of expanded clone.

V	J	size	D	CDR3	DNA
TRBV7-8	TRBJ2-7	NA	NA	CASSRGASLPYEQYF	TGTGCCAGCAGCCGGGGGGCCAGCCTTCCCTACGAGCAGTACTTC
TRBV27	TRBJ2-1	NA	TRBD2	CASSQAGAYNEQFF	TGTGCCAGCAGTCAGGCGGGAGCCTACAATGAGCAGTTCTTC
TRBV6-6	TRBJ1-1	NA	NA	CASSLTAMNTEAFF	TGTGCCAGCAGCCTGACAGCTATGAACACTGAAGCTTTCTTT
TRBV30	TRBJ2-1	NA	NA	CAWSYGQLWNEQFF	TGTGCCTGGAGCTACGGACAGTTGTGGAATGAGCAGTTCTTC
TRBV5-1	TRBJ1-1	NA	NA	CASSWLGEDTEAFF	TGCGCCAGCAGCTGGCTGGGGGAGGACACTGAAGCTTTCTTT
TRBV7-9	TRBJ1-4	NA	NA	CASSPGQMPNEKLFF	TGTGCCAGCAGCCCCGGACAGATGCCGAATGAAAAACTGTTTTTT
TRBV19	TRBJ2-1	NA	NA	CASSYGGYNEQFF	TGTGCCAGTAGTTATGGGGGGTACAATGAGCAGTTCTTC
TRBV7-8	TRBJ2-7	NA	NA	CASSLGQFYEQYF	TGTGCCAGCAGCTTAGGACAGTTCTACGAGCAGTACTTC
TRBV27	TRBJ2-6	NA	NA	CASRYGAGANVLTF	TGTGCCAGCAGATACGGGGCTGGGGCCAACGTCCTGACTTTC
TRBV6-1	TRBJ1-1	NA	TRBD1	CASSRGLEAFF	TGTGCCAGCAGTAGGGGGCTGGAGGCTTTCTTT
TRBV7-9	TRBJ2-1	NA	NA	CASSIQGGEQFF	TGTGCCAGCAGCATTCAGGGCGGAGAGCAGTTCTTC
TRBV21-1	TRBJ1-5	NA	NA	CASSKSGTGGCQPQHF	TGTGCCAGCAGCAAATCCGGGACAGGGGGATGTCAGCCCCAGCATTTT
TRBV19	TRBJ2-1	NA	NA	CASSISRYGNEQFF	TGTGCCAGTAGTATTTCGCGCTATGGTAATGAGCAGTTCTTC
TRBV10-3	TRBJ2-1	NA	TRBD1	CAIRLDRGGEQFF	TGTGCCATCAGACTAGACAGGGGCGGTGAGCAGTTCTTC
TRBV7-9	TRBJ1-4	NA	NA	CASSLSSVNEKLFF	TGTGCCAGCAGCTTATCCAGCGTGAATGAAAAACTGTTTTTT
TRBV28	TRBJ2-7	NA	NA	CASSFGDSRAYEQYF	TGTGCCAGCAGTTTTGGGGACTCAAGGGCCTACGAGCAGTACTTC
TRBV6-1	TRBJ2-1	NA	TRBD2	CASMGTSGRVYEQFF	TGTGCCAGCATGGGGACTAGCGGGAGGGTCTATGAGCAGTTCTTC
TRBV28	TRBJ2-7	NA	NA	CASSFTGNYEQYF	TGTGCCAGCAGTTTCACAGGGAACTACGAGCAGTACTTC
TRBV28	TRBJ2-3	NA	NA	CASSQGLLSTDTQYF	TGTGCCAGCAGCCAGGGACTCCTTAGCACAGATACGCAGTATTTT
TRBV6-5	TRBJ2-3	NA	TRBD2	CASVTGTTETDTQYF	TGTGCCAGCGTAACCGGGACTACCGAAACAGATACGCAGTATTTT
TRBV28	TRBJ1-2	NA	NA	CASSLYAGLGGYTF	TGTGCCAGCAGTTTATACGCCGGCCTGGGAGGCTACACCTTC
TRBV4-1	TRBJ1-1	NA	NA	CASSQWTVDTEAFF	TGCGCCAGCAGCCAATGGACAGTCGACACTGAAGCTTTCTTT
TRBV28	TRBJ2-7	NA	TRBD1	CASSLQGAYEQYF	TGTGCCAGCAGTTTGCAGGGGGCCTACGAGCAGTACTTC
TRBV28	TRBJ2-7	NA	TRBD2	CASSSVGLAPEQYF	TGTGCCAGCAGTTCCGTCGGACTAGCGCCCGAGCAGTACTTC
TRBV28	TRBJ2-7	NA	NA	CASRTMNALNEQYF	TGTGCCAGCAGAACCATGAATGCTCTGAACGAGCAGTACTTC
TRBV6-1	TRBJ1-5	NA	TRBD1	CASSDGRGGLSLNQPQHF	TGTGCCAGCAGTGATGGCAGGGGGGGGCTTAGTTTGAATCAGCCCCAGCATTTT
TRBV4-1	TRBJ1-2	NA	NA	CASSPVTASLYGYTF	TGCGCCAGCAGCCCCGTTACAGCCTCCCTATATGGCTACACCTTC
TRBV28	TRBJ2-3	NA	NA	CASRNMGSITDTQYF	TGTGCCAGCAGGAACATGGGAAGTATCACAGATACGCAGTATTTT
TRBV10-2	TRBJ2-2	NA	NA	CASSVGPGDTGELFF	TGCGCCAGCAGTGTTGGGCCAGGGGACACCGGGGAGCTGTTTTTT
TRBV7-9	TRBJ2-5	NA	NA	CASSLVGARETQYF	TGTGCCAGCAGCTTAGTCGGGGCGCGGGAGACCCAGTACTTC
TRBV5-1	TRBJ2-1	few	NA	CASSFRLLLNEQFF	TGCGCCAGCAGCTTCAGACTATTGCTCAATGAGCAGTTCTTC
TRBV5-1	TRBJ2-7	NA	TRBD1	CASSPGQGKGEQYF	TGCGCCAGCAGCCCCGGACAGGGAAAAGGCGAGCAGTACTTC
TRBV5-4	TRBJ1-5	NA	NA	CASSFPGRKHKSNQPQHF	TGTGCCAGCAGCTTTCCGGGACGGAAACACAAAAGCAATCAGCCCCAGCATTTT
TRBV7-9	TRBJ1-1	NA	NA	CASSFAGANTEAFF	TGTGCCAGCAGCTTCGCAGGGGCGAACACTGAAGCTTTCTTT
TRBV7-8	TRBJ2-7	NA	TRBD1	CASSNLQGVQYF	TGTGCCAGCAGCAACCTCCAGGGGGTTCAGTACTTC
TRBV7-9	TRBJ2-1	NA	NA	CASSRRGYEQFF	TGTGCCAGCAGCAGAAGAGGATATGAGCAGTTCTTC
TRBV28	TRBJ2-7	NA	NA	CASSSSIHDEQYF	TGTGCCAGCAGTTCATCGATTCACGACGAGCAGTACTTC
TRBV28	TRBJ1-2	once	TRBD1	CASSPSPGQAIYGYTF	TGTGCCAGCAGCCCCTCCCCGGGACAGGCAATCTATGGCTACACCTTC
TRBV30	TRBJ2-2	NA	NA	CAWTSTGELFF	TGTGCCTGGACTAGTACCGGGGAGCTGTTTTTT
TRBV28	TRBJ2-1	once	NA	CASRKRGWGEQFF	TGTGCCAGCAGAAAGAGGGGTTGGGGTGAGCAGTTCTTC
TRBV28	TRBJ1-5	once	NA	CASSLRGGRGQPQHF	TGTGCCAGCAGTTTAAGGGGGGGGCGGGGTCAGCCCCAGCATTTT
TRBV11-2	TRBJ2-7	NA	NA	CASSLAGFHEQYF	TGTGCCAGCAGCTTAGCTGGTTTCCACGAGCAGTACTTC
TRBV19	TRBJ1-1	once	TRBD1	CASRETGITEAFF	TGTGCCAGTAGGGAGACAGGGATCACTGAAGCTTTCTTT
TRBV19	TRBJ2-1	NA	NA	CASSPQGHGNEQFF	TGTGCCAGTAGCCCCCAAGGCCACGGCAATGAGCAGTTCTTC
TRBV28	TRBJ2-7	NA	TRBD2	CASSPPTNAGGYEQYF	TGTGCCAGCAGCCCCCCGACTAATGCGGGAGGGTACGAGCAGTACTTC
TRBV7-6	TRBJ2-3	NA	TRBD2	CASSLEPGTSGRDTQYF	TGTGCCAGCAGCTTAGAGCCCGGGACTAGCGGGAGGGATACGCAGTATTTT